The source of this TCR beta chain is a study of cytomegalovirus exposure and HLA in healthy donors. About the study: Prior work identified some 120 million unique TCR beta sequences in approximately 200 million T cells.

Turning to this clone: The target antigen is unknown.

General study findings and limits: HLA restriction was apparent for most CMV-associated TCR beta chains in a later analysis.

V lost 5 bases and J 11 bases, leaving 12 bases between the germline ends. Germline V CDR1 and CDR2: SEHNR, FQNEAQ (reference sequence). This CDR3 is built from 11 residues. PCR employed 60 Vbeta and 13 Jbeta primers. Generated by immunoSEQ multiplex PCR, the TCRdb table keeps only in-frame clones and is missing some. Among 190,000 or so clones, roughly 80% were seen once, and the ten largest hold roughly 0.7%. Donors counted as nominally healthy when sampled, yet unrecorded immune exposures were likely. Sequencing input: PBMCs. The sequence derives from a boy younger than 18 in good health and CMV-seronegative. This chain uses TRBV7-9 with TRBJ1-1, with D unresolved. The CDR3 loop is CASSASDQAFF. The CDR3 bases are TGTGCCAGCAGCGCCTCCGATCAGGCTTTCTTT.